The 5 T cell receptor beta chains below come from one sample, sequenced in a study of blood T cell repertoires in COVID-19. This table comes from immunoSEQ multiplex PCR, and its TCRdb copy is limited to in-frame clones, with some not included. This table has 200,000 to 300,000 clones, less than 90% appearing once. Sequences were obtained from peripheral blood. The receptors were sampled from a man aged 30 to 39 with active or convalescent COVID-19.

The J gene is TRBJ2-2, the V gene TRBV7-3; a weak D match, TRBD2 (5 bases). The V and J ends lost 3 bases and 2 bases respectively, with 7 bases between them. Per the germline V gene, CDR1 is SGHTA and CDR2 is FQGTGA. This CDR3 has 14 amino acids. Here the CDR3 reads CASSFEGNTGELFF. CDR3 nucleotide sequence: TGTGCCAGCAGCTTTGAGGGAAACACCGGGGAGCTGTTTTTT. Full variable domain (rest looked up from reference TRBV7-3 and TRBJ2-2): GAGVSQTPSNKVTEKGKYVELRCDPISGHTALYWYRQSLGQGPEFLIYFQGTGAADDSGLPNDRFFAVRPEGSVSTLKIQRTERGDSAVYLCASSFEGNTGELFFGEGSRLTVL.

DNA for the CDR3: TGCGCCAGCAGTGACCACAGGCTGATGAACACTGAAGCTTTCTTT. Its protein is CASSDHRLMNTEAFF. J is TRBJ1-1 and V is TRBV10-2, with a weak D call TRBD1 (5 bases). Trimming pared 3 bases from V and 0 bases from J, leaving 11 bases between. The CDR3 runs to 15 residues. Per germline, CDR1 WSHSY and CDR2 SAAADI.

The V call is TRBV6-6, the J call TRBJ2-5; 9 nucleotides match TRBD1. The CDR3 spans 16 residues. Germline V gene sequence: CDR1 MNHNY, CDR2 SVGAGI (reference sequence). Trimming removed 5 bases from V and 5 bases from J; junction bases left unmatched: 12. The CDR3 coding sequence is TGTGCCAGCAGTACCGGAACAGGGACAGGGAGGGAGACCCAGTACTTC. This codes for CASSTGTGTGRETQYF.

The CDR3 sequence is CASRHRGSRETQYF. The CDR3 DNA sequence: TGCGCCAGCAGACACAGGGGGTCACGGGAGACCCAGTACTTC. The genes are TRBV10-2 and TRBJ2-5; 8 nucleotides align to TRBD1. V trimming: 6 bases; J trimming: 5 bases; junction bases outside the gene matches: 8. The CDR3 has 14 amino acids. The germline CDR1 and CDR2 sequences are WSHSY and SAAADI.

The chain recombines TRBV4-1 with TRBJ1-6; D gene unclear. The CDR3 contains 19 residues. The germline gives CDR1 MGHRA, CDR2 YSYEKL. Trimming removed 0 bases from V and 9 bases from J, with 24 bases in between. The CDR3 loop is CASSQEPPVFVGRGSPLHF. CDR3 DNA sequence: TGCGCCAGCAGCCAAGAACCCCCGGTGTTCGTGGGTAGAGGTTCACCCCTCCACTTT.